The entry below describes one TCR beta chain. Its specificity is not known. The data were obtained in a study of cytomegalovirus exposure and HLA in healthy donors. The study, taken as a whole, reports: The authors listed 150 or so TCR beta chains as cytomegalovirus-associated. A previous analysis found most TCR beta V segments productive roughly 90% or roughly 30% of the time.

Trimming removed 6 bases from V and 3 bases from J; junction bases left unmatched: 6. Germline values: CDR1 SQVTM, CDR2 ANQGSEA. This CDR3 has 15 residues. The PCR employed 60 Vbeta primers together with 13 Jbeta primers. Profiling relied on immunoSEQ multiplex PCR, and the TCRdb table lists in-frame clones only, not all of them. The sample has roughly 150,000 clones, around 75% seen once. Sequences were obtained from PBMCs. The TCR sequence derives from a man in his late teens or twenties in good health and CMV-seropositive. The chain couples TRBV29-1 to TRBJ1-4; 11 bases fit TRBD1. Here the CDR3 reads CSVGQGAMPNEKLFF. The CDR3 DNA sequence: TGCAGCGTAGGACAGGGGGCGATGCCTAATGAAAAACTGTTTTTT.